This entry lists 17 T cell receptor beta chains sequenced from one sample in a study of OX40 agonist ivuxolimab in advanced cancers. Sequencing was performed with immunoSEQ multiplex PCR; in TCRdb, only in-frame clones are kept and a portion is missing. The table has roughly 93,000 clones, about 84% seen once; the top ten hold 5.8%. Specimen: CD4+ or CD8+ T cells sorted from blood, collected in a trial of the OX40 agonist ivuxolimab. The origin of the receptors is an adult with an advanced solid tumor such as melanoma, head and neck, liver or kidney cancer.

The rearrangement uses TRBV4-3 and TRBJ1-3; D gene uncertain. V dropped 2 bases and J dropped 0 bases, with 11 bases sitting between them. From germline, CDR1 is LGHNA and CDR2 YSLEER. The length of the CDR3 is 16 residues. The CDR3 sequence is CASSQQLRLSGNTIYF. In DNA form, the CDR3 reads TGCGCCAGCAGCCAACAACTGCGTCTCTCTGGAAACACCATATATTTT.

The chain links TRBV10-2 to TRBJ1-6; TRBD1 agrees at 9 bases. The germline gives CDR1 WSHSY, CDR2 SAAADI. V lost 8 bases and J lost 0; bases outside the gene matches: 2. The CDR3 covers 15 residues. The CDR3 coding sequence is TGCGCCAGCGGGACAGGGAGCTCCTATAATTCACCCCTCCACTTT. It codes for CASGTGSSYNSPLHF.

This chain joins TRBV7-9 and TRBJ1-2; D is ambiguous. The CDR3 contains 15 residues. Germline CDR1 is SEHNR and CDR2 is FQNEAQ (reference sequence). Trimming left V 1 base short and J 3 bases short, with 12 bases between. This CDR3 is CASSLGVPVDYGYTF. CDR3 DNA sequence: TGTGCCAGCAGCTTAGGGGTCCCCGTGGACTATGGCTACACCTTC.

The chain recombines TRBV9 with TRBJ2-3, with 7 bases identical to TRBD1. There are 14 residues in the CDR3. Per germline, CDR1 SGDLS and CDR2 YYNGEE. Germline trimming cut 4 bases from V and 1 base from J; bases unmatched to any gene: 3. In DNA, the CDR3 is TGTGCCAGCAGCCTAGGGGGCGGCACAGATACGCAGTATTTT. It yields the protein CASSLGGGTDTQYF.

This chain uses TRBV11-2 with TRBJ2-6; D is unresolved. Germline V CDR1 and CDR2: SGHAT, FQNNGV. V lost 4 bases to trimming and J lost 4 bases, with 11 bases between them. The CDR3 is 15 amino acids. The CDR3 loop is CASSSLLGGANVLTF. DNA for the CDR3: TGTGCCAGCAGCTCCCTCCTGGGGGGGGCCAACGTCCTGACTTTC.

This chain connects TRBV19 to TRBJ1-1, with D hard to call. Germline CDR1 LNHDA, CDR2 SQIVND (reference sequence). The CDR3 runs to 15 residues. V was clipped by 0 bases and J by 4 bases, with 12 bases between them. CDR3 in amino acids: CASSIDTGLPTEAFF. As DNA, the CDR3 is TGTGCCAGTAGTATAGACACGGGTTTGCCCACTGAAGCTTTCTTT.

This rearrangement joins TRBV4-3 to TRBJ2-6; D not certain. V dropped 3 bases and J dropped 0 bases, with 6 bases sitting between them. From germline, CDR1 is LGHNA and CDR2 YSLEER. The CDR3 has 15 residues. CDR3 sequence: CASSQGDSGANVLTF. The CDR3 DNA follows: TGCGCCAGCAGCCAGGGTGACTCTGGGGCCAACGTCCTGACTTTC.

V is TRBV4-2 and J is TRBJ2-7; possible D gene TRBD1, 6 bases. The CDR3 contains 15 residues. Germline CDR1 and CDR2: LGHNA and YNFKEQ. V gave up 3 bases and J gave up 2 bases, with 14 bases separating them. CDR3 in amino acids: CASSQGRGGAYEQYF. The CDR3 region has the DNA TGTGCCAGCAGCCAGGGCAGGGGCGGAGCCTACGAGCAGTACTTC.

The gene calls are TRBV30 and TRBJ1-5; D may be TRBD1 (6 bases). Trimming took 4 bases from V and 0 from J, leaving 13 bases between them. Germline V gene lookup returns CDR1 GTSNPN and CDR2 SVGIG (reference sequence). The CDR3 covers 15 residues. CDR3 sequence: CAWTAQGTSNQPQHF. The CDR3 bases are TGTGCCTGGACGGCTCAGGGGACTAGCAATCAGCCCCAGCATTTT.

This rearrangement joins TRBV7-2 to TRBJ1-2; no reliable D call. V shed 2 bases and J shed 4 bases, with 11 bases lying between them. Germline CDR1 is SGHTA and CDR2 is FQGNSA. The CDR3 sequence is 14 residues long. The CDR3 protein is CASSLPWTPYGYTF. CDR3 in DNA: TGTGCCAGCAGCTTACCCTGGACCCCCTATGGCTACACCTTC.

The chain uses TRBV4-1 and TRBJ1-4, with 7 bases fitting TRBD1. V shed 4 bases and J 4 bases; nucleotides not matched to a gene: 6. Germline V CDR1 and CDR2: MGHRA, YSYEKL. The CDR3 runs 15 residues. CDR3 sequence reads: CASSLGQAFNEKLFF. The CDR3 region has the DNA TGCGCCAGCAGCCTTGGACAGGCTTTTAATGAAAAACTGTTTTTT.

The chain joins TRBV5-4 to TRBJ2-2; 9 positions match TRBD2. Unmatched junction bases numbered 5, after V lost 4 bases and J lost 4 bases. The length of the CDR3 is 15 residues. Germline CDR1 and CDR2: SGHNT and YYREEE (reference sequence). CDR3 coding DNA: TGTGCCAGCAGCCTGGGAGCGGGGGGCACCGGGGAGCTGTTTTTT. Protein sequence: CASSLGAGGTGELFF.

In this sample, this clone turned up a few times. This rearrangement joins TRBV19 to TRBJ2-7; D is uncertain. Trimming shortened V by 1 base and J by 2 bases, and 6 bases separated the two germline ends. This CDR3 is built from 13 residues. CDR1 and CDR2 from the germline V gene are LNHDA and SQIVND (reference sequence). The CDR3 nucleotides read TGTGCCAGTAGTATAGCCCTACCCTACGAGCAGTACTTC. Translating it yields CASSIALPYEQYF.

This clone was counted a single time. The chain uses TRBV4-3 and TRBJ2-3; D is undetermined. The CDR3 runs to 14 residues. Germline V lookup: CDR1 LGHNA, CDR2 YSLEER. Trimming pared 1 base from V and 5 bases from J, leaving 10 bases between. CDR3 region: CASSQVPVGDTQYF. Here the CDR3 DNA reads TGCGCCAGCAGCCAAGTTCCCGTGGGAGATACGCAGTATTTT.

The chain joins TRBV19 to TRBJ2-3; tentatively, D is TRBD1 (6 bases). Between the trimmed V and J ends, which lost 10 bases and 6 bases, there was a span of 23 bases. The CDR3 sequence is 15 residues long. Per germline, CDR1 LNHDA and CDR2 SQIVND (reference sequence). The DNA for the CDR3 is TGTGCCACCTCCCAGGGGACCTCCCCCGGGGATACGCAGTATTTT. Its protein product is CATSQGTSPGDTQYF.

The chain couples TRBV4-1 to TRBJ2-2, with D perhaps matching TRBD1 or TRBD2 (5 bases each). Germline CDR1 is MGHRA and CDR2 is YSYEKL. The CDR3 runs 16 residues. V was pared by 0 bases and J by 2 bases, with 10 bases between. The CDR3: CASSQEWGSNTGELFF. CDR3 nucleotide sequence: TGCGCCAGCAGCCAAGAGTGGGGGTCCAACACCGGGGAGCTGTTTTTT.

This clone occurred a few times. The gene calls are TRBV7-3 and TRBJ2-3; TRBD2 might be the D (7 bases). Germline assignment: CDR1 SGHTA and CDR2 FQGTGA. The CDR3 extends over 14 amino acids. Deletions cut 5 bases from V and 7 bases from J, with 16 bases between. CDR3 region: CASSPIGGAYTQYF. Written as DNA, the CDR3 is TGTGCCAGCAGCCCGATAGGGGGGGCTTATACGCAGTATTTT.